This T cell receptor beta chain was sequenced in a study of cytomegalovirus exposure and HLA in healthy donors. Study results and limitations: Prior analysis indicated that the majority of TCR beta V segments exhibited productivity approximately 87% or approximately 30% of the time. In a later analysis, TCR beta V- and J-gene trimming was associated with a missense DCLRE1C variant.

As concerns this clone: The antigen is undetermined.

Researchers ran the PCR with 60 Vbeta and 13 Jbeta primers. Sequenced by immunoSEQ multiplex PCR; TCRdb stores in-frame clones only, minus some. The sample contains approximately 120,000 clones, around 81% of which appear only once. CDR1 is GTSNPN and CDR2 is SVGIG in the germline V gene (reference sequence). The V end was cut by 0 bases, the J end by 5 bases, with 10 bases between. This CDR3 has 13 residues. The material sequenced was PBMCs. The TCR originated in a female donor in good health and CMV-seronegative. The rearrangement links TRBV30 to TRBJ1-2; D may be TRBD1 (6 bases). The CDR3 is CAWSVVRGYGYTF. The CDR3 DNA follows: TGTGCCTGGAGTGTAGTAAGGGGGTATGGCTACACCTTC.